Sequencing of this T cell receptor (beta chain) was carried out in a study of cytomegalovirus exposure and HLA in healthy donors. For the study at large: It was reported in a later analysis that the 90 to 150 validation repertoires used the same platform as the roughly 670 first-cohort repertoires.

Using immunoSEQ multiplex PCR, the repertoire was profiled, and TCRdb retains in-frame clones only, with some absent. The table lists 55,000 to 65,000 clones, roughly 96% of them singletons. Concerning this clone: As yet, its antigen is unknown.

General study results and limits: In vitro checks showed that a few CMV-associated chains really do target CMV antigens. Cytomegalovirus association was assigned to about 150 TCR beta chains. Published work reported that the classifier diagnosed cytomegalovirus status with high specificity and sensitivity.

The material sequenced was PBMCs. The TCR comes from a man aged 18 to 30 in good health and CMV-seronegative.

The CDR3 spells CASSQGWAPDTQYF. The DNA for the CDR3 is TGTGCCAGCAGCCAAGGATGGGCCCCAGATACGCAGTATTTT. V gene TRBV4-2 combines with J gene TRBJ2-3, with D hard to call. CDR1 is LGHNA and CDR2 is YNFKEQ in the germline V gene. V was pared by 1 base and J by 4 bases, with 9 bases between. This CDR3 is 14 amino acids long.